This section outlines one T cell receptor (beta chain) sequence together with its context. Its antigen is undetermined. Preparation of the TCRbeta library was carried out with unique molecular identifiers. Each CDR3 protein gets one entry after TCRdb re-called the PCR reads with MiXCR. The data hold 100,000 or so distinct CDR3 sequences, with roughly 15% observed a single time. The sample comes from a study of T-cell reconstitution after alpha-beta-depleted transplantation in children. Broader study findings: Reported findings indicate that, about two months after transplant, alpha-beta T cells came from several hundred expanded clones, which were derived from non-depleted graft cells. Fresh T-cell production supplied most of the T-cell counts and diversity seen one year after transplant.

Germline CDR1 and CDR2: SGHRS and YFSETQ. This CDR3 is 16 amino acids long. V was clipped by 0 bases and J by 0 bases, with 9 bases between them. The chain combines TRBV5-1 with TRBJ1-4; the D is unclear. The sequenced sample was PBMCs, mostly from graft donor cells, obtained 180 days after TCRalphabeta/CD19-depleted stem cell transplant. The TCR comes from a male patient under 10 years old who had a stem cell transplant for acute lymphoblastic leukemia, so the T cells may come from the graft donor. CDR3 in DNA: TGCGCCAGCAGCTTGGAAAGGTTTGCAACTAATGAAAAACTGTTTTTT. It translates to CASSLERFATNEKLFF.